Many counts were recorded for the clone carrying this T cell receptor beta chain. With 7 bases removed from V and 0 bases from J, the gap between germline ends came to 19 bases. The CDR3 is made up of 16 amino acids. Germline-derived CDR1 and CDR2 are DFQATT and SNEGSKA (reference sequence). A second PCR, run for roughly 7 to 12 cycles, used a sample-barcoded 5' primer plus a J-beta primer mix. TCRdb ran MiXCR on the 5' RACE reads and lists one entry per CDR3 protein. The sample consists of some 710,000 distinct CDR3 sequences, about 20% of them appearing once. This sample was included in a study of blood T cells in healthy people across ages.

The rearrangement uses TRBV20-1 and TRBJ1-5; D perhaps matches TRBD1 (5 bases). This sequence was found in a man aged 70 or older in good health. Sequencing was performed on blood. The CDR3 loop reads CSVIRGSGLSNQPQHF. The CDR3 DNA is TGCAGTGTCATAAGGGGATCGGGGCTTAGCAATCAGCCCCAGCATTTT.